These 16 T cell receptor beta chains came from one sample sequenced in a study of chemoradiotherapy in HPV16-positive cancers. TCRdb keeps only in-frame clones here, not all; method: immunoSEQ multiplex PCR. Of roughly 23,000 clones listed, approximately 70% are singletons. This sample was obtained from a patient who underwent chemoradiotherapy. These TCRs come from a human donor with HPV-associated anogenital cancer.

The rearrangement links TRBV6-1 to TRBJ2-5; D not resolved. In germline, CDR1 is MNHNS, CDR2 SASEGT. The CDR3 runs to 15 residues. V gave up 2 bases and J gave up 2 bases, with 12 bases separating them. The CDR3 reads CASSEMLTRQETQYF. CDR3 nucleotide sequence: TGTGCCAGCAGTGAAATGTTGACACGGCAAGAGACCCAGTACTTC.

The rearrangement links TRBV5-6 to TRBJ2-3, with 10 bases that match TRBD1. V shed 3 bases and J 3 bases; nucleotides not matched to a gene: 1. This CDR3 spans 14 amino acids. Germline V lookup: CDR1 SGHDT, CDR2 YYEEEE. The CDR3 DNA is TGTGCCAGCAGCTCGGGACAGGGGACAGATACGCAGTATTTT. Protein product: CASSSGQGTDTQYF. Full variable domain (rest looked up from reference TRBV5-6 and TRBJ2-3): DAGVTQSPTHLIKTRGQQVTLRCSPKSGHDTVSWYQQALGQGPQFIFQYYEEEERQRGNFPDRFSGHQFPNYSSELNVNALLLGDSALYLCASSSGQGTDTQYFGPGTRLTVL.

The V call is TRBV4-2, the J call TRBJ2-1; 8 bases are shared with TRBD2. CDR3 length: 20 amino acids. Trimming took 0 bases from V and 0 from J; bases not matched to a gene: 13. Germline-derived CDR1 and CDR2 are LGHNA and YNFKEQ. CDR3 protein: CASSQESGRLSSSSYNEQFF. The CDR3 coding sequence is TGTGCCAGCAGCCAAGAGAGCGGGAGACTCTCCTCTAGCTCCTACAATGAGCAGTTCTTC.

This clone was counted a few times. This chain uses TRBV27 with TRBJ1-2, with D perhaps TRBD1 (5 bases). This CDR3 has 16 residues. CDR1 is MNHEY and CDR2 is SMNVEV in the germline V gene (reference sequence). Trimming left V 2 bases short and J 5 bases short, with 18 bases between. The CDR3 region has the DNA TGTGCCAGCAGTTTAGTCCCGGGACTCTCTAGGTATGGCTACACCTTC. Amino acid sequence: CASSLVPGLSRYGYTF.

This chain connects TRBV4-3 to TRBJ2-7, with 11 bases matching TRBD2. Germline CDR1 and CDR2: LGHNA and YSLEER. The CDR3 consists of 15 residues. V trimming: 2 bases; J trimming: 6 bases; junction bases outside the gene matches: 6. In DNA, the CDR3 is TGCGCCAGCAGCCAATTAGCGGGAGGGCCAACCGAGCAGTACTTC. Amino acids: CASSQLAGGPTEQYF.

The chain employs TRBV27 and TRBJ1-2, with D perhaps TRBD1 (6 bases). The CDR3 contains 15 residues. Germline CDR1 MNHEY, CDR2 SMNVEV (reference sequence). Between the trimmed V and J ends, which lost 8 bases and 2 bases, there was a span of 18 bases. CDR3 DNA: TGTGCCAGCTCCCACTACAGGGAGGGCAACTATGGCTACACCTTC. Translation: CASSHYREGNYGYTF.

V is TRBV28 and J is TRBJ2-7; D is uncertain. The CDR3 contains 15 residues. V was trimmed by 5 bases and J by 2 bases, leaving 16 bases between them. Germline V gene data show CDR1 as MDHEN and CDR2 as SYDVKM. The CDR3 reads CASSELLGSPYEQYF. The CDR3 DNA follows: TGTGCCAGCAGTGAGCTCCTTGGCAGCCCCTACGAGCAGTACTTC.

The chain uses TRBV5-1 and TRBJ2-3; TRBD1 matches 7 bases. This CDR3 comprises 15 residues. The junction had 7 bases not matched to a gene; V was cut back by 0 bases and J by 6 bases. The V gene's germline CDR1 is SGHRS and CDR2 YFSETQ. CDR3 amino acids: CASSLGDRAPDTQYF. The CDR3 DNA reads TGCGCCAGCAGCTTGGGAGACAGGGCCCCCGATACGCAGTATTTT.

The J gene is TRBJ1-4, the V gene TRBV7-2; D is ambiguous. CDR1 SGHTA and CDR2 FQGNSA come from the germline V gene. The length of the CDR3 is 14 residues. Trimming removed 2 bases from V and 4 bases from J, with 8 bases in between. The CDR3 protein is CASSLNSVNEKLFF. The CDR3 coding sequence is TGTGCCAGCAGCTTAAACAGTGTTAATGAAAAACTGTTTTTT.

The chain recombines TRBV18 with TRBJ1-2, with a tentative D call TRBD1 (6 bases). In germline, CDR1 is KGHSH, CDR2 LQKENI. Trimming took 0 bases from V and 1 from J, leaving 12 bases between them. The CDR3 has 16 residues. The CDR3 here is CASSPPGTLINYGYTF. CDR3 coding DNA: TGTGCCAGCTCACCACCGGGGACACTGATTAACTATGGCTACACCTTC.

CDR3 in amino acids: CASRPLVNTGELFF. The CDR3 region has the DNA TGTGCCAGCAGGCCCTTGGTGAACACCGGGGAGCTGTTTTTT. The rearrangement links TRBV7-2 to TRBJ2-2, with D unclear. CDR3 length: 14 amino acids. The V and J ends lost 6 bases and 1 base respectively, with 9 bases between them. Germline V gene sequence: CDR1 SGHTA, CDR2 FQGNSA.

V usage is TRBV2 and J usage is TRBJ2-7; D might be TRBD2 (6 bases). Germline V CDR1 and CDR2: SNHLY, FYNNEI. CDR3 length: 13 residues. Trimming removed 8 bases from V and 5 bases from J, with 16 bases in between. CDR3 in DNA: TGTGCCAGCCTAGGGACTGGGGCGAACGAGCAGTACTTC. It codes for CASLGTGANEQYF.

This chain joins TRBV29-1 and TRBJ1-3, with TRBD1 identical over 8 bases. Looked up from germline, CDR1 is SQVTM and CDR2 is ANQGSEA. V trimming: 6 bases; J trimming: 0 bases; junction bases outside the gene matches: 13. The CDR3 contains 17 residues. The CDR3 protein is CSVRETGATSSGNTIYF. CDR3 nucleotide sequence: TGCAGCGTCCGCGAGACAGGGGCGACCTCCTCTGGAAACACCATATATTTT.

This chain joins TRBV15 and TRBJ2-1; TRBD2 is a possible D gene (6 bases). CDR1 is LNHNV and CDR2 is YYDKDF in the germline V gene (reference sequence). The CDR3 length is 15 residues. V lost 1 base and J lost 7, with 14 bases in between. The DNA of the CDR3 is TGTGCCACCAGCAGAGTGCGCGGCGGAGGGAATGAGCAGTTCTTC. Protein sequence: CATSRVRGGGNEQFF.

The CDR3 nucleotides are TGTGCCAGCAGCCCCATTGGGGGGGAAGCCGGATCTGATGGCTACACCTTC. This encodes CASSPIGGEAGSDGYTF. The chain combines TRBV7-3 with TRBJ1-2, with D perhaps matching TRBD1 (5 bases). V gave up 5 bases and J gave up 6 bases, with 25 bases separating them. Germline lookup yields CDR1 SGHTA and CDR2 FQGTGA. This CDR3 is built from 17 residues.

The chain employs TRBV2 and TRBJ1-2; TRBD1 matches 7 bases. The germline V gene has CDR1 SNHLY and CDR2 FYNNEI. This CDR3 comprises 12 residues. The junction had 4 bases not matched to a gene; V was cut back by 8 bases and J by 4 bases. In nucleotides, the CDR3 is TGTGCCAGCGGGGGACAGCCCTATGGCTACACCTTC. Protein: CASGGQPYGYTF. The full variable domain, rest sourced from reference TRBV2 and TRBJ1-2, is EPEVTQTPSHQVTQMGQEVILRCVPISNHLYFYWYRQILGQKVEFLVSFYNNEISEKSEIFDDQFSVERPDGSNFTLKIRSTKLEDSAMYFCASGGQPYGYTFGSGTRLTVV.